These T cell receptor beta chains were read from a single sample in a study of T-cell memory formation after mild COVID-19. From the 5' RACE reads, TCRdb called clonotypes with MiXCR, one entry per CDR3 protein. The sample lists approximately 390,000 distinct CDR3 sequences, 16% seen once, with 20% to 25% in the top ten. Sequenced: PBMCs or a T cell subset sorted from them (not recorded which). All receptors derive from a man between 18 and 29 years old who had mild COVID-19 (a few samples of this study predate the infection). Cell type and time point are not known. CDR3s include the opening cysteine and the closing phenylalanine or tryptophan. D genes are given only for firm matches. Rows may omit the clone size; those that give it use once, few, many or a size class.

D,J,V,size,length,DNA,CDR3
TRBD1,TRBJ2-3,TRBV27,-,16,TGTGCCAGCAGTAACGCCGGGACAGGGGTTCCAGATACGCAGTATTTT,CASSNAGTGVPDTQYF
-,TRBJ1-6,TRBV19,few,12,TGTGCCATATGGGGGAATAATTCACCCCTCCACTTT,CAIWGNNSPLHF
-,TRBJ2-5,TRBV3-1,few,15,TGTGCCAGCAGCCAAGCGGGGGCGAACCAAGAGACCCAGTACTTC,CASSQAGANQETQYF
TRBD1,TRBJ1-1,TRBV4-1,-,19,TGCGCCAGCAGCCAAGATATTAGACAGGGGGTTAGGATGAACACTGAAGCTTTCTTT,CASSQDIRQGVRMNTEAFF
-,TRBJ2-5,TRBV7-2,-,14,TGTGCCAGCAGCGTTTTTGGGACTCGGGAGACCCAGTACTTC,CASSVFGTRETQYF
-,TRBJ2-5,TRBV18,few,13,TGTGCCAGCTCACCGGTACAGGGAGAGACCCAGTACTTC,CASSPVQGETQYF
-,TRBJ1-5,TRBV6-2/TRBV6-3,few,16,TGTGCCAGCAGTTACGAGGGCAAGGGTAGCAATCAGCCCCAGCATTTT,CASSYEGKGSNQPQHF
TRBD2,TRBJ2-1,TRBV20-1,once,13,TGCACCGCGGGGGGTAGAGGGCACAATGAGCAGTTCTTC,CTAGGRGHNEQFF
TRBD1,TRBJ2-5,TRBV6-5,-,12,TGTGCCAGCAGTCACAGGGGGCGGACCCAGTACTTC,CASSHRGRTQYF
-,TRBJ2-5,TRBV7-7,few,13,TGTGCTAGCAGAAATAGCGGCGAAGAGACCCAGTACTTC,CASRNSGEETQYF
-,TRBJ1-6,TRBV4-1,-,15,TGCGCCAGCAGCCAATGGGGGGATCCCAATTCACCCCTCCACTTT,CASSQWGDPNSPLHF
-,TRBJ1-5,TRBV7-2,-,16,TGTGCCAGCAGCTTAAGGACGGGGGAGACGGATCAGCCCCAGCATTTT,CASSLRTGETDQPQHF
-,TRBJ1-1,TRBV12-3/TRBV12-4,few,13,TGTGCCAGCAGTGTACTGGTGAACACTGAAGCTTTCTTT,CASSVLVNTEAFF
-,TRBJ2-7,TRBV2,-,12,TGTGCCAGCAAAACGTTCGACTACGAGCAGTACTTC,CASKTFDYEQYF
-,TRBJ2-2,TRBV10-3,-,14,TGTGCCATCAGTGAGGCGAGGGTCACCGGGGAGCTGTTTTTT,CAISEARVTGELFF
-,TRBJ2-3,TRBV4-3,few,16,TGCGCCAGCAGTCCAAGATTCGGGGGTAGCACAGATACGCAGTATTTT,CASSPRFGGSTDTQYF
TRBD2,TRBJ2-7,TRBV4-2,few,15,TGTGCCAGCAGCCAAGTGGCTAGCGGGGGCTACGAGCAGTACTTC,CASSQVASGGYEQYF
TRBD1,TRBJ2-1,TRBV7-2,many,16,TGTGCCAGCAGCTCCAGGGGGCAGGGGAAATACAATGAGCAGTTCTTC,CASSSRGQGKYNEQFF
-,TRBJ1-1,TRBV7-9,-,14,TGTGCCAGCAGCTTCGGATTTGTGAACACTGAAGCTTTCTTT,CASSFGFVNTEAFF
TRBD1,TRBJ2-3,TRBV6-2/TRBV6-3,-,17,TGTGCCAGCAGTTACGACGGGTCGTACAGGGGGACAGATACGCAGTATTTT,CASSYDGSYRGTDTQYF
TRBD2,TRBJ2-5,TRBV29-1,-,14,TGCAGCGTCGACGGACTAGCGGCGCAAGAGACCCAGTACTTC,CSVDGLAAQETQYF
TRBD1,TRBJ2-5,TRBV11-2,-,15,TGTGACAGCAGCCCGGGGCGACAGGGGGAGAAGACCCAGTACTTC,CDSSPGRQGEKTQYF
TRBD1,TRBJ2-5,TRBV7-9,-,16,TGTGCCAGCAGCACCACAGGGGGTCGAAGGAGGGAGACCCAGTACTTC,CASSTTGGRRRETQYF
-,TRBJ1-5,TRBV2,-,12,TGTGCCAGCAGTGCCGATTTTCAGCCCCAGCATTTT,CASSADFQPQHF
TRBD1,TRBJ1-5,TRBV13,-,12,TGTGCCAGCGGGACAGGCAATCAGCCCCAGCATTTT,CASGTGNQPQHF
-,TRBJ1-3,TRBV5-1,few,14,TGCGCCAGCAGCTTGATGGGAGAGGTGGACACCATATATTTT,CASSLMGEVDTIYF
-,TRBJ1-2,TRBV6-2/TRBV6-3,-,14,TGTGCCAGCAGATCCAATTGGGGGGCTAATGGCTACACCTTC,CASRSNWGANGYTF
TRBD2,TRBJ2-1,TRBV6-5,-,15,TGTGCCAGCAGGACTAGCGGGGGGCCATACAATGAGCAGTTCTTC,CASRTSGGPYNEQFF
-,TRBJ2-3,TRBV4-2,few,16,TGTGCCAGCAGCCAACTGCGGGGATCTAGCACAGATACGCAGTATTTT,CASSQLRGSSTDTQYF
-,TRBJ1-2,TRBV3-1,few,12,TGTGCCAGCAGCCAAGTCAACTATGGCTACACCTTC,CASSQVNYGYTF
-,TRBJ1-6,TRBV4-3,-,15,TGCGCCAGCAGCCAAGAAAGGGGCAGTACAACACCCCTCCACTTT,CASSQERGSTTPLHF
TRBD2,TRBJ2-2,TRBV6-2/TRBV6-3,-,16,TGTGCCAGCAGCCCTCCTAGCGGGGGGGACTACGGGGAGCTGTTTTTT,CASSPPSGGDYGELFF
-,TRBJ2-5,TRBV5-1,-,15,TGCGCCAGCAGCTTGATAGGAGACAACCAAGAGACCCAGTACTTC,CASSLIGDNQETQYF
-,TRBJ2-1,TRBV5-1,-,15,TGCGCCAGCAGCTTGAGGTTGGACCCCGGCAATGAGCAGTTCTTC,CASSLRLDPGNEQFF
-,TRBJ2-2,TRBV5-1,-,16,TGCGCCAGCAGCTTGGCCGCCAGAAGCAACACCGGGGAGCTGTTTTTT,CASSLAARSNTGELFF
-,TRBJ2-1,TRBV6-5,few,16,TGTGCCAGTCAGAGGGAGAAGCGGACGGGTTACAATGAGCAGTTCTTC,CASQREKRTGYNEQFF
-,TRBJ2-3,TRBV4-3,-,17,TGCGCCATCAGCCCCCGCAAGGTATTGCGAAGCACAGATACGCAGTATTTT,CAISPRKVLRSTDTQYF
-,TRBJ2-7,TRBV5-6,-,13,TGTGCCAGCCAACGGGGGGCTGCCTACGAGCAGTACTTC,CASQRGAAYEQYF
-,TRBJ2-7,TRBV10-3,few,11,TGTGCCATCAGTGAATACAGGGAGCAGTACTTC,CAISEYREQYF
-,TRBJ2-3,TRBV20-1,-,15,TGCAGTGCTAGTCCCACGGGGGTGGGCCCAGATACGCAGTATTTT,CSASPTGVGPDTQYF
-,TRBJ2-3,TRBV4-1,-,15,TGCGCCAGCAGCCAAGAGGGAATTAGGGGGGATACGCAGTATTTT,CASSQEGIRGDTQYF